This T cell receptor beta chain was sequenced in a study of shared clonotypes between healthy human individuals. CDR1 SNHLY and CDR2 FYNNEI come from the germline V gene. V was pared by 11 bases and J by 3 bases, with 14 bases between. The CDR3 sequence is 12 residues long. Samples underwent the assay at deep level. Sequenced by immunoSEQ multiplex PCR; TCRdb stores in-frame clones only, minus some. Here the sample spans about half a million clones, 70% to 80% being singletons. All donors were Caucasian adults living in Nashville, Tennessee. Comment on this clone: Its antigen is currently unknown.

Overall study results and limits: Clonotype sharing across donors was expected to vary with sequencing depth.

The rearrangement uses TRBV2 and TRBJ2-7; TRBD2 is a possible D gene (6 bases). The sequence came from a middle-aged woman in good health. Some clones in this sample may be carry-over from other donors' samples. Sequencing input: PBMCs. The CDR3: CAGGTQNYEQYF. CDR3 DNA: TGTGCCGGAGGGACGCAAAACTACGAGCAGTACTTC.